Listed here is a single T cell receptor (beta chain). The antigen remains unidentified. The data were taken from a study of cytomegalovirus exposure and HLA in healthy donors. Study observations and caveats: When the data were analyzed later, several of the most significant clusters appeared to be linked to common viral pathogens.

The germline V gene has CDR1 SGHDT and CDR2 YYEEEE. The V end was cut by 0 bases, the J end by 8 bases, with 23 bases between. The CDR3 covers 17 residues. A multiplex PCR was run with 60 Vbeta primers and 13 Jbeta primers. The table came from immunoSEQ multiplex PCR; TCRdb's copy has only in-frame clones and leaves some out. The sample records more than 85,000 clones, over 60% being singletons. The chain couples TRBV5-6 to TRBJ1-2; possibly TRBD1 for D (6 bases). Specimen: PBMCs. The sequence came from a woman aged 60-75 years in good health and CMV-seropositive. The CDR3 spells CASSLEDRQGFFGGYTF. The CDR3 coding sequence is TGTGCCAGCAGCTTGGAGGATCGTCAGGGGTTTTTTGGCGGCTACACCTTC.